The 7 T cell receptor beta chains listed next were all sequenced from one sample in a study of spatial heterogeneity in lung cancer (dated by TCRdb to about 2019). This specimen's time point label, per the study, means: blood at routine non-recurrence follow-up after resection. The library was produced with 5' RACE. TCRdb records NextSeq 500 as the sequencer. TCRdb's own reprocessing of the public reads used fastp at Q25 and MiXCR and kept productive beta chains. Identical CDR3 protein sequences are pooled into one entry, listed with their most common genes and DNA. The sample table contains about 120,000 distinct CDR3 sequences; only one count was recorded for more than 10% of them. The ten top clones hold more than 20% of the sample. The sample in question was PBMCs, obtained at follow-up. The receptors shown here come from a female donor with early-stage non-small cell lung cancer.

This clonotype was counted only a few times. The CDR3 here is CAHSRGGAGANVLTF. The CDR3 DNA follows: TGTGCCCACAGTCGGGGTGGAGCTGGGGCCAACGTCCTGACTTTC. V is TRBV2 and J is TRBJ2-6; a weak D match, TRBD2 (5 bases). This CDR3 comprises 15 residues. Germline lookup yields CDR1 SNHLY and CDR2 FYNNEI. The V gene lost 11 bases and the J gene lost 2 bases, with 16 bases spanning the gap.

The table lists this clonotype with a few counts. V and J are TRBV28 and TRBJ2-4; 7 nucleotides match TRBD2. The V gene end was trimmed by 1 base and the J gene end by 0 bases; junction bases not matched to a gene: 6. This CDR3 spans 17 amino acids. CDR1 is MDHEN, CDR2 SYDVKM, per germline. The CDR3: CASSLLGLAVAKNIQYF. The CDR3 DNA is TGTGCCAGCAGTTTATTGGGGCTAGCGGTAGCCAAAAACATTCAGTACTTC.

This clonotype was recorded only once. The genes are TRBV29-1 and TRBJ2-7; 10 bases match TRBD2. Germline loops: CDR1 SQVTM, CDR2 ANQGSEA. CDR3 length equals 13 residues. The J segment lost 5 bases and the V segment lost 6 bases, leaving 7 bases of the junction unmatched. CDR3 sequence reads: CSVRTSGSHEQYF. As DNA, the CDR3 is TGCAGCGTGAGGACTAGCGGAAGCCACGAGCAGTACTTC.

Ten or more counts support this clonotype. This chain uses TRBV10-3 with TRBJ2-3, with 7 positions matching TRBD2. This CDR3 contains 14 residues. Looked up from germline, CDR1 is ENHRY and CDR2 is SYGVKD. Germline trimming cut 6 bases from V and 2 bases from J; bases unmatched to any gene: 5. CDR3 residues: CAISLAVNTDTQYF. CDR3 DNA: TGTGCCATCAGCCTAGCGGTGAACACAGATACGCAGTATTTT.

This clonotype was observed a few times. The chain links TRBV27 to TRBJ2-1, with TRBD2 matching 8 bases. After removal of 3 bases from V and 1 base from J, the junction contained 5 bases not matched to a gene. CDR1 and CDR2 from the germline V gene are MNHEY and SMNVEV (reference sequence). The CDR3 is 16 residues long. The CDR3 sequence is CASSFLAGLSYNEQFF. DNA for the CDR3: TGTGCCAGCAGTTTTTTAGCGGGGTTATCCTACAATGAGCAGTTCTTC.

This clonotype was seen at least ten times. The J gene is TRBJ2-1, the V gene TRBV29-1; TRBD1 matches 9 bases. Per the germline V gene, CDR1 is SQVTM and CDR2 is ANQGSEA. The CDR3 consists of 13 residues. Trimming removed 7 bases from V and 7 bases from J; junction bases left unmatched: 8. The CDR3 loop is CSAGTGILNEQFF. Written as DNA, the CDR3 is TGCAGCGCCGGGACAGGGATTTTGAATGAGCAGTTCTTC.

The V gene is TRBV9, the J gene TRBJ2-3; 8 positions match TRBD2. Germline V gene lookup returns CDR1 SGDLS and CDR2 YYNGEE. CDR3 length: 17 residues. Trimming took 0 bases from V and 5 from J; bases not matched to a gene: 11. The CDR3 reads CASSVAGSGTRGDTQYF. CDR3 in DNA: TGTGCCAGCAGCGTAGCGGGTAGCGGGACGAGAGGAGATACGCAGTATTTT.